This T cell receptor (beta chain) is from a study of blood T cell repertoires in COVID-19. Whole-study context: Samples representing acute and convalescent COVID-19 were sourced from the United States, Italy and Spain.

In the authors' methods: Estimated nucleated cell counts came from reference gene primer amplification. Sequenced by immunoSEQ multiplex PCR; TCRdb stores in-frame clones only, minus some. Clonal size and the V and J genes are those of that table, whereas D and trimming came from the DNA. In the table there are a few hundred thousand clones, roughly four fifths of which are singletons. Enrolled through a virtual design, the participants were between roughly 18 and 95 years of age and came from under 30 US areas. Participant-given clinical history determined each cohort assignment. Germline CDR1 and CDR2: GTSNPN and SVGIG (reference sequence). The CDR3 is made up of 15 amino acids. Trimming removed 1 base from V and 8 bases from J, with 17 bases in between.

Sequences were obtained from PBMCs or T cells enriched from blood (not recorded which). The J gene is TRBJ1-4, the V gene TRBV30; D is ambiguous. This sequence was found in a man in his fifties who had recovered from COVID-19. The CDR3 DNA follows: TGTGCCTGGAGTGGAGAGACAACCCGAGGGGAAAAACTGTTTTTT. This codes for CAWSGETTRGEKLFF.